This T cell receptor beta chain was identified in a study of identical twins. V was pared by 5 bases and J by 3 bases, with 11 bases between. CDR1 is SNHLY, CDR2 FYNNEI, per germline. The CDR3 length is 14 residues. General study results and limits: Models predicted less out-of-frame TCR alpha sharing in monozygotic twins than was found.

Ten or more counts support this clonotype. Its antigen is as yet unknown. TCRdb itself ran the 5' RACE reads through MiXCR, one entry per CDR3 protein. The table records 200,000 to 250,000 distinct CDR3 sequences, 5.5% to 8% of them present only once. These same data were also listed under a study on yellow fever vaccine responses in identical twins.

The chain employs TRBV2 and TRBJ1-5; D not resolved. Sample: memory (CD45RO+) T cells sorted from blood. This receptor was identified in a woman under 30 in good health. CDR3 sequence (DNA): TGTGCCAGCAGTCCTCGACAAGTCAATCAGCCCCAGCATTTT. It encodes CASSPRQVNQPQHF.